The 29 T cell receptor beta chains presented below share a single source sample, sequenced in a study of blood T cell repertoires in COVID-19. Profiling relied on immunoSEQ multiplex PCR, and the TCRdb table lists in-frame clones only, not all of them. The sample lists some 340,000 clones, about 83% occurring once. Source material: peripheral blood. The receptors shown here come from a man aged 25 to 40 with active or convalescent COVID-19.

CDR3 amino acids: CASSPLETQYF. The DNA for the CDR3 is TGTGCCAGCAGTCCGTTGGAGACCCAGTACTTC. This sequence joins TRBV2 and TRBJ2-5; no clear D gene. The CDR3 is 11 residues long. The V gene's germline CDR1 is SNHLY and CDR2 FYNNEI. Trimming removed 5 bases at V and 5 bases at J, with 6 bases between. Filled out from reference TRBV2 and TRBJ2-5, the complete variable domain reads EPEVTQTPSHQVTQMGQEVILRCVPISNHLYFYWYRQILGQKVEFLVSFYNNEISEKSEIFDDQFSVERPDGSNFTLKIRSTKLEDSAMYFCASSPLETQYFGPGTRLLVL.

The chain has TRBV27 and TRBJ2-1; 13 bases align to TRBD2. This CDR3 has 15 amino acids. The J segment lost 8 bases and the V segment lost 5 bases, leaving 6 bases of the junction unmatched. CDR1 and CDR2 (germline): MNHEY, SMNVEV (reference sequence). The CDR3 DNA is TGTGCCAGCAGTACACTAGCGGGAGGGCGCTATGAGCAGTTCTTC. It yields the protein CASSTLAGGRYEQFF.

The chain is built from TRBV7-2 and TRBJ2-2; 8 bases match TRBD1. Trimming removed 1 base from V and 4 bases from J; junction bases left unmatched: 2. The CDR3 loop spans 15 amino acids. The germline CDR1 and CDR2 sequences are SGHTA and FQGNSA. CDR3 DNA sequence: TGTGCCAGCAGCTTAGGGACAGGGCGCACCGGGGAGCTGTTTTTT. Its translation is CASSLGTGRTGELFF. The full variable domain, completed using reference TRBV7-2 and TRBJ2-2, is GAGVSQSPSNKVTEKGKDVELRCDPISGHTALYWYRQSLGQGLEFLIYFQGNSAPDKSGLPSDRFSAERTGGSVSTLTIQRTQQEDSAVYLCASSLGTGRTGELFFGEGSRLTVL.

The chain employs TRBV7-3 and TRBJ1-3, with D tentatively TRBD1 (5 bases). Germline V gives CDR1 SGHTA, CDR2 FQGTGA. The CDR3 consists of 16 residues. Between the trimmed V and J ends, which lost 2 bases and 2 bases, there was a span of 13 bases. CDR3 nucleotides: TGTGCCAGCAGCTTAGGCGGGAGGGGCACTGGAAACACCATATATTTT. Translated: CASSLGGRGTGNTIYF.

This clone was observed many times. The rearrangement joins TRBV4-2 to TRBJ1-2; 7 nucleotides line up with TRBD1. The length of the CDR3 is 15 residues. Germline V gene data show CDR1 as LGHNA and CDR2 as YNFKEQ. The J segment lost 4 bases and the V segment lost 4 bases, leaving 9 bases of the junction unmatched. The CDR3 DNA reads TGTGCCAGCAGCCCCCAGAGGGACAGAATCTATGGCTACACCTTC. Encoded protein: CASSPQRDRIYGYTF.

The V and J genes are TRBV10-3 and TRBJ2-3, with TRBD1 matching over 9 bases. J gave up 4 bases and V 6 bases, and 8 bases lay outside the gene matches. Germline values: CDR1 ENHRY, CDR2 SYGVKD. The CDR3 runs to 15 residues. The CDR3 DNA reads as TGTGCCATCAGCCCGACAGGGGGTCTCGCAGATACGCAGTATTTT. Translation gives CAISPTGGLADTQYF.

The CDR3 DNA reads as TGTGCCAGCAGAGGACAGGGTGTCACTGAAGCTTTCTTT. Amino acid sequence: CASRGQGVTEAFF. The rearrangement uses TRBV7-9 and TRBJ1-1; 8 bases are a match to TRBD1. Germline lookup yields CDR1 SEHNR and CDR2 FQNEAQ (reference sequence). The CDR3 covers 13 residues. V was clipped by 6 bases and J by 4 bases; unmatched bases: 4.

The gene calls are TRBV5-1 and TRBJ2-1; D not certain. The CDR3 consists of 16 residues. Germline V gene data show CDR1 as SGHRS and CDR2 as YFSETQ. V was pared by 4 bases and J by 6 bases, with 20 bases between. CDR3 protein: CASSTPWANVANEQFF. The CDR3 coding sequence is TGCGCCAGCAGCACCCCGTGGGCGAACGTCGCCAATGAGCAGTTCTTC.

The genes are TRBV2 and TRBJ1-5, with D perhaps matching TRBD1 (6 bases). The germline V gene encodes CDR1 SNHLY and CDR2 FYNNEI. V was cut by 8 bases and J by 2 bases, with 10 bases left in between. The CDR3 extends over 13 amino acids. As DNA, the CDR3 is TGTGCCAGCCGGTCAGGGGGCAATCAGCCCCAGCATTTT. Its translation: CASRSGGNQPQHF.

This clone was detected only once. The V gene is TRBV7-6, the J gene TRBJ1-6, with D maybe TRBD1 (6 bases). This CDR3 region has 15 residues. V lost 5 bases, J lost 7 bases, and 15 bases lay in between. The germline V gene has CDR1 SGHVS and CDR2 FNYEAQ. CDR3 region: CASSPAGVANSPLHF. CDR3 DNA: TGTGCCAGCAGCCCGGCAGGGGTAGCCAATTCACCCCTCCACTTT.

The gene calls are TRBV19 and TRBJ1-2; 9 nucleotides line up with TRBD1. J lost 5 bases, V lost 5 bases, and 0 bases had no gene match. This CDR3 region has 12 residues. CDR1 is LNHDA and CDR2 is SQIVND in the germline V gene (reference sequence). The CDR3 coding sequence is TGTGCCAGTAGTGGGACAGGGTATGGCTACACCTTC. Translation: CASSGTGYGYTF.

The CDR3 here is CASSRTYPQGALYGYTF. The CDR3 nucleotides read TGTGCCAGCAGCCGTACCTACCCCCAGGGGGCGCTCTATGGCTACACCTTC. The chain recombines TRBV7-2 with TRBJ1-2; 8 nucleotides line up with TRBD1. The CDR3 extends over 17 amino acids. Trimming removed 5 bases from V and 4 bases from J; junction bases left unmatched: 15. Germline loops: CDR1 SGHTA, CDR2 FQGNSA.

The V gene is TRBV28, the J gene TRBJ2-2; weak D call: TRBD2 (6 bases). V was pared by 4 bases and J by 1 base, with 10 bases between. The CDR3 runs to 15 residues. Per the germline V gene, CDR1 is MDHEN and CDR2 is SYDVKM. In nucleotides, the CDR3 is TGTGCCAGCAGTTGGGGTAGCGGGAACACCGGGGAGCTGTTTTTT. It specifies CASSWGSGNTGELFF.

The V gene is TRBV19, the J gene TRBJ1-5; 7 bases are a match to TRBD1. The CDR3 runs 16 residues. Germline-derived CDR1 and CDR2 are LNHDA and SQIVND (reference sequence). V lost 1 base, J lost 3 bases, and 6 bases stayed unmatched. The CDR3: CASSIGQGRFNQPQHF. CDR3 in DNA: TGTGCCAGTAGTATAGGACAGGGTAGGTTCAATCAGCCCCAGCATTTT. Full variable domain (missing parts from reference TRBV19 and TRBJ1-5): DGGITQSPKYLFRKEGQNVTLSCEQNLNHDAMYWYRQDPGQGLRLIYYSQIVNDFQKGDIAEGYSVSREKKESFPLTVTSAQKNPTAFYLCASSIGQGRFNQPQHFGDGTRLSIL.

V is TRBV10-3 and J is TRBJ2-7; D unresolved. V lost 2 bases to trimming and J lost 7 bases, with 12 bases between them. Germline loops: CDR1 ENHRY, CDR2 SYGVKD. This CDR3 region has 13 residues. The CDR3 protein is CAISELASGEQYF. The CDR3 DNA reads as TGTGCCATCAGTGAGCTGGCTAGTGGGGAGCAGTACTTC.

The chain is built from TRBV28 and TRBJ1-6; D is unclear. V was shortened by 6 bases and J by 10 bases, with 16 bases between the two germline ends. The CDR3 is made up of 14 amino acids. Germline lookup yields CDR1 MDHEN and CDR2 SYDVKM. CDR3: CASSPPQAGSPLHF. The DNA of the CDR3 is TGTGCCAGCAGCCCCCCCCAGGCGGGATCACCCCTCCACTTT. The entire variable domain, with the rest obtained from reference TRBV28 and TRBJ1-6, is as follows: DVKVTQSSRYLVKRTGEKVFLECVQDMDHENMFWYRQDPGLGLRLIYFSYDVKMKEKGDIPEGYSVSREKKERFSLILESASTNQTSMYLCASSPPQAGSPLHFGNGTRLTVT.

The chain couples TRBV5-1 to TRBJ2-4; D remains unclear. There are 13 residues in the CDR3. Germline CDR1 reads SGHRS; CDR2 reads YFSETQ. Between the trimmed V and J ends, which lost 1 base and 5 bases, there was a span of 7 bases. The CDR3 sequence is CASSLSIQNIQYF. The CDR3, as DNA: TGCGCCAGCAGCTTGTCCATCCAAAACATTCAGTACTTC.

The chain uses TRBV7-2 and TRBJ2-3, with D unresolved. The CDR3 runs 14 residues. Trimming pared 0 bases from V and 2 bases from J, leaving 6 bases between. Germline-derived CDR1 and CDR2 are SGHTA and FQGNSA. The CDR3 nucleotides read TGTGCCAGCAGCTTAGCGAGCTACACAGATACGCAGTATTTT. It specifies CASSLASYTDTQYF.

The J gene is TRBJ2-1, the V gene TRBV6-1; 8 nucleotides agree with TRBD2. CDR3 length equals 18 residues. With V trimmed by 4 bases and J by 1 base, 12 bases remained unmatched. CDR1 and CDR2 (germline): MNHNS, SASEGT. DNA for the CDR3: TGTGCCAGCAGTGTCGGAATAGCGGGGATTCCTTCCTACAATGAGCAGTTCTTC. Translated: CASSVGIAGIPSYNEQFF.

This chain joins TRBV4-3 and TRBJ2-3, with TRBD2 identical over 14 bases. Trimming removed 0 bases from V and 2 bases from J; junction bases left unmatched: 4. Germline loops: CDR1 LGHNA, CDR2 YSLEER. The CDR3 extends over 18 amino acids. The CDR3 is CASSQDGTSGSNTDTQYF. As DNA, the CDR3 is TGCGCCAGCAGCCAAGATGGGACTAGCGGGAGCAACACAGATACGCAGTATTTT.

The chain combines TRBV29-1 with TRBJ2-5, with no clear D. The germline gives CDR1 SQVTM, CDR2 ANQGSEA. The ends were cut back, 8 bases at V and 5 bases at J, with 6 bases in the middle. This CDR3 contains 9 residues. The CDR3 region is CSRRETQYF. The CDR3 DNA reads TGCAGCCGCCGGGAGACCCAGTACTTC. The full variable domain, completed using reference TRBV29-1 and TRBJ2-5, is SAVISQKPSRDICQRGTSLTIQCQVDSQVTMMFWYRQQPGQSLTLIATANQGSEATYESGFVIDKFPISRPNLTFSTLTVSNMSPEDSSIYLCSRRETQYFGPGTRLLVL.

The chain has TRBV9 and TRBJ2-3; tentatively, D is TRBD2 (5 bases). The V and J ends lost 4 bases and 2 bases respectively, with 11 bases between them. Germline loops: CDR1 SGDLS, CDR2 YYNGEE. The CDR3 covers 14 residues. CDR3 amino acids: CASSPSGNTDTQYF. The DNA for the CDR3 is TGTGCCAGCAGCCCCTCGGGGAACACAGATACGCAGTATTTT.

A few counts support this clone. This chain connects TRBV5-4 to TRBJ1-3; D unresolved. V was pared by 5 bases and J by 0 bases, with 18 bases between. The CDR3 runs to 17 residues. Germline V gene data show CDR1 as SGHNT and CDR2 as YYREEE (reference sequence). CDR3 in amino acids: CASSSHSGNCSGNTIYF. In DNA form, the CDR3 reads TGTGCCAGCAGTTCCCACAGCGGCAACTGCTCTGGAAACACCATATATTTT.

This chain's CDR3 is CASRSGNSYEQYF. The CDR3, as DNA: TGTGCCAGCAGGAGCGGGAACTCCTACGAGCAGTACTTC. The gene calls are TRBV12-3 or TRBV12-4 and TRBJ2-7; 7 bases map to TRBD2. Trimming at V came to 6 bases and at J to 0 bases, leaving 2 bases not matched to a gene. The CDR3 totals 13 residues.

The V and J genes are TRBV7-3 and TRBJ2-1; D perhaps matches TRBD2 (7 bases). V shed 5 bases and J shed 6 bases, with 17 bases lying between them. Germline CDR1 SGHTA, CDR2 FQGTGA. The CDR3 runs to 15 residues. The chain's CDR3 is CASSQLEGGGNEQFF. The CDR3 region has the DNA TGTGCCAGCAGCCAACTGGAGGGAGGGGGCAATGAGCAGTTCTTC.

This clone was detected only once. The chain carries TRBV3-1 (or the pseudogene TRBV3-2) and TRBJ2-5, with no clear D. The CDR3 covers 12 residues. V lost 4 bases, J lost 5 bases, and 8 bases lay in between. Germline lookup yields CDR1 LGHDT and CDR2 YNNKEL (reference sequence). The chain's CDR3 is CASSLGRETQYF. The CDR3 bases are TGTGCCAGCAGCCTCGGTCGGGAGACCCAGTACTTC.

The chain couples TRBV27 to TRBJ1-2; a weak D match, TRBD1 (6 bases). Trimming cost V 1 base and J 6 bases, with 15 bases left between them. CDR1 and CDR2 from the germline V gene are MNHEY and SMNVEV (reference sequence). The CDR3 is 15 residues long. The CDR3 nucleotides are TGTGCCAGCAGTTTATTGGGGACCCCAGGGGATGGCTACACCTTC. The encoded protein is CASSLLGTPGDGYTF.

The CDR3: CSVLGRGRTEAFF. CDR3 DNA sequence: TGCAGCGTCCTGGGGCGGGGGAGAACTGAAGCTTTCTTT. This chain uses TRBV29-1 with TRBJ1-1, with D perhaps matching TRBD1 (5 bases). With 6 bases removed from V and 5 bases from J, the gap between germline ends came to 16 bases. The CDR3 spans 13 residues. Germline CDR1 SQVTM, CDR2 ANQGSEA.

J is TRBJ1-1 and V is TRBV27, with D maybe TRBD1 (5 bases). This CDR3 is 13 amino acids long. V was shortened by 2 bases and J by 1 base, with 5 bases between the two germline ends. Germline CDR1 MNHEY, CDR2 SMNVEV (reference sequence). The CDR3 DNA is TGTGCCAGCAGTTTACAGGGGAACACTGAAGCTTTCTTT. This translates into CASSLQGNTEAFF.